A selection of T cell receptor beta chains follows, all from one sample in a study of early stage breast cancer tumors. Measured with immunoSEQ multiplex PCR; TCRdb has only the in-frame clones, and not every one. Found here are about 14,000 clones, approximately 84% of them singletons; the top ten hold 4.9%. Sequencing used normal breast tissue next to the tumor. Receptors originate from a person in their twenties or thirties with breast cancer. Both conserved end residues are part of each CDR3. The D gene is left open where the match is weak. Where a row states a size, it is once, few, many or the class of an expanded clone; other rows omit it.

v_call: TRBV5-5
d_call: NA
j_call: TRBJ1-1
clone_size: NA
cdr3_aa: CASSLVTARTEAFF
cdr3_nt: TGTGCCAGCAGCTTGGTTACGGCCCGCACTGAAGCTTTCTTT

v_call: TRBV2
d_call: NA
j_call: TRBJ1-1
clone_size: NA
cdr3_aa: CASRELTGTEAFF
cdr3_nt: TGTGCCAGCAGGGAACTAACAGGGACTGAAGCTTTCTTT

v_call: TRBV11-2
d_call: TRBD2
j_call: TRBJ2-1
clone_size: NA
cdr3_aa: CASSLDGLAGGEQFF
cdr3_nt: TGTGCCAGCAGCTTAGATGGACTAGCGGGAGGTGAGCAGTTCTTC

v_call: TRBV4-1
d_call: NA
j_call: TRBJ1-2
clone_size: NA
cdr3_aa: CASSQDNTGSPPYGYTF
cdr3_nt: TGCGCCAGCAGCCAAGATAATACAGGGTCCCCCCCCTATGGCTACACCTTC

v_call: TRBV7-8
d_call: TRBD2
j_call: TRBJ2-2
clone_size: NA
cdr3_aa: CASSLGFSGENTGELFF
cdr3_nt: TGTGCCAGCAGCTTAGGATTTAGCGGGGAGAACACCGGGGAGCTGTTTTTT

v_call: TRBV6-1
d_call: TRBD1
j_call: TRBJ2-1
clone_size: NA
cdr3_aa: CASSEAAGTAYNEQFF
cdr3_nt: TGTGCCAGCAGTGAAGCAGCCGGGACAGCCTACAATGAGCAGTTCTTC

v_call: TRBV10-1
d_call: NA
j_call: TRBJ2-1
clone_size: NA
cdr3_aa: CASSESRGNEQFF
cdr3_nt: TGCGCCAGCAGTGAGTCGAGAGGGAATGAGCAGTTCTTC

v_call: TRBV5-4
d_call: NA
j_call: TRBJ1-1
clone_size: NA
cdr3_aa: CASNSGGRLTEAFF
cdr3_nt: TGTGCCAGCAATTCTGGGGGCCGACTCACTGAAGCTTTCTTT

v_call: TRBV7-3
d_call: NA
j_call: TRBJ2-2
clone_size: NA
cdr3_aa: CASSSGSHGELFF
cdr3_nt: TGTGCCAGCAGCTCCGGCTCTCACGGGGAGCTGTTTTTT

v_call: TRBV5-8
d_call: NA
j_call: TRBJ2-3
clone_size: once
cdr3_aa: CASSLAIHTQYF
cdr3_nt: TGTGCCAGCAGCTTGGCTATTCATACGCAGTATTTT

v_call: TRBV19
d_call: TRBD1
j_call: TRBJ1-2
clone_size: NA
cdr3_aa: CASSRSRGNYGYTF
cdr3_nt: TGTGCCAGTAGCCGAAGCAGGGGGAACTATGGCTACACCTTC

v_call: TRBV11-1
d_call: TRBD2
j_call: TRBJ2-2
clone_size: NA
cdr3_aa: CASSLGGGSSRELFF
cdr3_nt: TGTGCCAGCAGCTTGGGCGGGGGGTCTTCAAGGGAGCTGTTTTTT

v_call: TRBV2
d_call: NA
j_call: TRBJ1-1
clone_size: NA
cdr3_aa: CASIFGFEAFF
cdr3_nt: TGTGCCAGCATTTTCGGGTTTGAAGCTTTCTTT

v_call: TRBV20-1
d_call: TRBD1
j_call: TRBJ1-1
clone_size: few
cdr3_aa: CSARWDSEAFF
cdr3_nt: TGCAGTGCGAGATGGGACAGTGAAGCTTTCTTT

v_call: TRBV18
d_call: NA
j_call: TRBJ1-4
clone_size: NA
cdr3_aa: CASSLGATNEKLFF
cdr3_nt: TGTGCCAGCTCACTGGGTGCAACTAATGAAAAACTGTTTTTT

v_call: TRBV6-4
d_call: NA
j_call: TRBJ2-1
clone_size: NA
cdr3_aa: CASRAGSYNEQFF
cdr3_nt: TGTGCCAGCAGAGCTGGTTCCTACAATGAGCAGTTCTTC

v_call: TRBV10-2
d_call: TRBD2
j_call: TRBJ2-1
clone_size: NA
cdr3_aa: CAGSSGRGYEQFF
cdr3_nt: TGCGCCGGATCTAGCGGGAGGGGATATGAGCAGTTCTTC

v_call: TRBV4-2
d_call: TRBD1
j_call: TRBJ1-1
clone_size: NA
cdr3_aa: CASSSLGQLNTEAFF
cdr3_nt: TGTGCCAGCAGCTCCCTGGGACAGTTGAACACTGAAGCTTTCTTT

v_call: TRBV2
d_call: NA
j_call: TRBJ2-7
clone_size: NA
cdr3_aa: CAEGDSYEQYF
cdr3_nt: TGTGCCGAAGGGGACTCCTACGAGCAGTACTTC

v_call: TRBV19
d_call: TRBD2
j_call: TRBJ2-4
clone_size: NA
cdr3_aa: CASSLIAGRENIQYF
cdr3_nt: TGTGCCAGTAGTTTAATAGCGGGAAGGGAGAACATTCAGTACTTC

v_call: TRBV7-3
d_call: NA
j_call: TRBJ2-7
clone_size: NA
cdr3_aa: CAGGSYEQYF
cdr3_nt: TGTGCCGGGGGCTCCTACGAGCAGTACTTC

v_call: TRBV2
d_call: NA
j_call: TRBJ2-3
clone_size: NA
cdr3_aa: CASSEAKGTDTQYF
cdr3_nt: TGTGCCAGCAGTGAAGCCAAGGGTACAGATACGCAGTATTTT

v_call: TRBV2
d_call: NA
j_call: TRBJ1-4
clone_size: NA
cdr3_aa: CASSAGTLPTNEKLFF
cdr3_nt: TGTGCCAGCAGTGCCGGGACACTCCCAACTAATGAAAAACTGTTTTTT

v_call: TRBV5-1
d_call: TRBD2
j_call: TRBJ2-7
clone_size: NA
cdr3_aa: CASSLSGLAYYEQYF
cdr3_nt: TGCGCCAGCAGCTTGTCCGGACTAGCGTATTACGAGCAGTACTTC

v_call: TRBV6-5
d_call: NA
j_call: TRBJ2-7
clone_size: NA
cdr3_aa: CASSTQGNEQYF
cdr3_nt: TGTGCCAGCAGCACACAGGGTAACGAGCAGTACTTC

v_call: TRBV14
d_call: NA
j_call: TRBJ2-7
clone_size: NA
cdr3_aa: CASSRSEQGIYEQYF
cdr3_nt: TGTGCCAGCAGCCGGAGTGAGCAGGGAATCTACGAGCAGTACTTC

v_call: TRBV18
d_call: TRBD2
j_call: TRBJ2-3
clone_size: NA
cdr3_aa: CASSPPAGDRSDTQYF
cdr3_nt: TGTGCCAGCTCACCACCAGCGGGAGATAGATCGGATACGCAGTATTTT

v_call: TRBV28
d_call: NA
j_call: TRBJ2-7
clone_size: NA
cdr3_aa: CASSLKGKEQYF
cdr3_nt: TGTGCCAGCAGTTTAAAGGGTAAAGAGCAGTACTTC

v_call: TRBV29-1
d_call: NA
j_call: TRBJ1-3
clone_size: NA
cdr3_aa: CSVSVPGNTIYF
cdr3_nt: TGCAGCGTTTCAGTTCCCGGAAACACCATATATTTT

v_call: TRBV4-2
d_call: TRBD2
j_call: TRBJ2-1
clone_size: once
cdr3_aa: CASSQDPPGLYQYNEQFF
cdr3_nt: TGTGCCAGCAGCCAAGATCCACCGGGACTATACCAGTACAATGAGCAGTTCTTC

v_call: TRBV4-2
d_call: TRBD2
j_call: TRBJ2-1
clone_size: NA
cdr3_aa: CASSQGLAYEQFF
cdr3_nt: TGTGCCAGCAGCCAGGGACTAGCTTATGAGCAGTTCTTC

v_call: TRBV7-6
d_call: TRBD1
j_call: TRBJ1-1
clone_size: NA
cdr3_aa: CASSLGGQGATEAFF
cdr3_nt: TGTGCCAGCAGCTTAGGAGGACAGGGGGCGACTGAAGCTTTCTTT

v_call: TRBV6-5
d_call: NA
j_call: TRBJ2-3
clone_size: NA
cdr3_aa: CASSLTTSPTDTQYF
cdr3_nt: TGTGCCAGCAGTCTGACGACTTCCCCCACAGATACGCAGTATTTT

v_call: TRBV9
d_call: TRBD2
j_call: TRBJ2-3
clone_size: NA
cdr3_aa: CASSSGLAGGGADTQYF
cdr3_nt: TGTGCCAGCAGCTCGGGACTAGCGGGAGGGGGGGCAGATACGCAGTATTTT

v_call: TRBV18
d_call: NA
j_call: TRBJ1-5
clone_size: NA
cdr3_aa: CASSPPGTASVQPQHF
cdr3_nt: TGTGCCAGCTCACCACCCGGGACTGCGAGCGTTCAGCCCCAGCATTTT

v_call: TRBV5-6
d_call: NA
j_call: TRBJ2-3
clone_size: once
cdr3_aa: CASSLGPGGVQYF
cdr3_nt: TGTGCCAGCAGCTTGGGGCCCGGCGGGGTGCAGTATTTT

v_call: TRBV7-2
d_call: NA
j_call: TRBJ1-5
clone_size: NA
cdr3_aa: CASSLSGELNQPQHF
cdr3_nt: TGTGCCAGCAGCTTGTCAGGGGAACTTAATCAGCCCCAGCATTTT

v_call: TRBV7-2
d_call: TRBD1
j_call: TRBJ2-7
clone_size: NA
cdr3_aa: CASSNGQGTYEQYF
cdr3_nt: TGTGCCAGCAGCAACGGACAGGGTACCTACGAGCAGTACTTC

v_call: TRBV5-1
d_call: NA
j_call: TRBJ2-5
clone_size: NA
cdr3_aa: CASSLGAGRGTETQYF
cdr3_nt: TGCGCCAGCAGCTTGGGGGCGGGACGAGGGACGGAGACCCAGTACTTC

v_call: TRBV12-5
d_call: TRBD1
j_call: TRBJ2-3
clone_size: NA
cdr3_aa: CASGSPGTGRPTDTQYF
cdr3_nt: TGTGCTAGTGGTTCACCTGGGACAGGGAGGCCCACAGATACGCAGTATTTT

v_call: TRBV18
d_call: NA
j_call: TRBJ2-5
clone_size: NA
cdr3_aa: CASSTQETQYF
cdr3_nt: TGTGCCAGCTCAACACAAGAGACCCAGTACTTC

v_call: TRBV7-2
d_call: TRBD1
j_call: TRBJ2-7
clone_size: once
cdr3_aa: CASSLDRGGDEQYF
cdr3_nt: TGTGCCAGCAGCTTGGACAGGGGAGGGGACGAGCAGTACTTC

v_call: TRBV7-8
d_call: NA
j_call: TRBJ1-5
clone_size: NA
cdr3_aa: CASSLAGRGYQPQHF
cdr3_nt: TGTGCCAGCAGCTTAGCAGGGAGGGGATATCAGCCCCAGCATTTT

v_call: TRBV4-2
d_call: TRBD2
j_call: TRBJ2-3
clone_size: NA
cdr3_aa: CASSPQVDSGRVADTQYF
cdr3_nt: TGTGCCAGCAGCCCCCAGGTGGATAGCGGGAGGGTTGCAGATACGCAGTATTTT

v_call: TRBV18
d_call: TRBD1
j_call: TRBJ1-2
clone_size: NA
cdr3_aa: CASSPTGGVGYTF
cdr3_nt: TGTGCCAGCTCACCAACAGGGGGTGTTGGCTACACCTTC

v_call: TRBV4-2
d_call: NA
j_call: TRBJ2-2
clone_size: NA
cdr3_aa: CASSQESSAGHPNTGELFF
cdr3_nt: TGTGCCAGCAGCCAAGAGAGCTCAGCAGGGCACCCGAACACCGGGGAGCTGTTTTTT

v_call: TRBV15
d_call: NA
j_call: TRBJ1-1
clone_size: NA
cdr3_aa: CATTFGNTEAFF
cdr3_nt: TGTGCCACGACCTTTGGGAACACTGAAGCTTTCTTT

v_call: TRBV13
d_call: NA
j_call: TRBJ2-1
clone_size: NA
cdr3_aa: CASSYGENNEQFF
cdr3_nt: TGTGCCAGCAGCTACGGGGAGAACAATGAGCAGTTCTTC

v_call: TRBV2
d_call: NA
j_call: TRBJ1-6
clone_size: NA
cdr3_aa: CASSEAGFYNSPLHF
cdr3_nt: TGTGCCAGCAGTGAAGCGGGGTTCTATAATTCACCCCTCCACTTT

v_call: TRBV5-1
d_call: NA
j_call: TRBJ2-1
clone_size: NA
cdr3_aa: CASSLVSDEQFF
cdr3_nt: TGCGCCAGCAGCTTGGTGTCCGATGAGCAGTTCTTC